This passage covers 29 T cell receptor beta chains from one sample sequenced in a study of blood T cell repertoires in COVID-19. Libraries were prepared by immunoSEQ multiplex PCR; TCRdb keeps only in-frame clonotypes and omits some of them. The sample consists of over 200,000 clones, approximately 81% of them appearing once. The sample was PBMCs or T cells enriched from blood (not recorded which). All receptors derive from a woman aged 50 to 65 with acute COVID-19.

This rearrangement joins TRBV30 to TRBJ1-5, with 7 bases identical to TRBD1. V trimming: 5 bases; J trimming: 6 bases; junction bases outside the gene matches: 7. Germline V gives CDR1 GTSNPN, CDR2 SVGIG (reference sequence). CDR3 length: 13 amino acids. CDR3 DNA sequence: TGTGCCTGGGCCGGGACAGAGAGTCAGCCCCAGCATTTT. As protein: CAWAGTESQPQHF.

The rearrangement links TRBV7-3 to TRBJ1-1; D unresolved. Germline V lookup: CDR1 SGHTA, CDR2 FQGTGA. Deletions cut 2 bases from V and 1 base from J, with 8 bases between. The CDR3 is made up of 14 amino acids. Here the CDR3 DNA reads TGTGCCAGCAGCTTAGATAACTCGAACACTGAAGCTTTCTTT. It specifies CASSLDNSNTEAFF.

The chain links TRBV19 to TRBJ2-2, with D tentatively TRBD2 (7 bases). Trimming removed 3 bases at V and 0 bases at J, with 23 bases between. CDR1 LNHDA and CDR2 SQIVND come from the germline V gene (reference sequence). CDR3 length: 20 residues. Here the CDR3 reads CASSMPPGGRSPTNTGELFF. DNA of the CDR3: TGTGCCAGTAGTATGCCCCCCGGGGGGCGTAGCCCCACGAACACCGGGGAGCTGTTTTTT.

V and J are TRBV12-5 and TRBJ1-1; the D gene is possibly TRBD1 (6 bases). Germline CDR1 is LGHNT and CDR2 is FRNRAP. This CDR3 is built from 15 residues. The germline V and J ends were trimmed by 5 bases and 4 bases, with 17 bases remaining between them. As DNA, the CDR3 is TGTGCTAGTGGTGACGGCGACAGGAGGATCACTGAAGCTTTCTTT. Residues: CASGDGDRRITEAFF.

The V and J genes are TRBV28 and TRBJ1-4; D unresolved. This CDR3 has 14 amino acids. Trimming removed 7 bases from V and 8 bases from J, with 17 bases in between. The germline V gene encodes CDR1 MDHEN and CDR2 SYDVKM. The CDR3 reads CASKELGRGEKLFF. CDR3 nucleotide sequence: TGTGCCAGCAAAGAGCTGGGGAGAGGGGAAAAACTGTTTTTT.

This chain connects TRBV25-1 to TRBJ1-1; no clear D. CDR1 is MGHDK and CDR2 is SYGVNS in the germline V gene. This CDR3 comprises 14 residues. V was clipped by 5 bases and J by 1 base, with 11 bases between them. CDR3 DNA sequence: TGTGCCAGCAGTAACGGGGTGACGAACACTGAAGCTTTCTTT. It encodes CASSNGVTNTEAFF.

The J gene is TRBJ1-4, the V gene TRBV28; TRBD1 might be the D (6 bases). V was cut by 8 bases and J by 2 bases, with 12 bases left in between. The CDR3 contains 14 residues. CDR1 MDHEN and CDR2 SYDVKM come from the germline V gene. CDR3 coding DNA: TGTGCCAGCGGGAACAGGGATACTAATGAAAAACTGTTTTTT. This encodes CASGNRDTNEKLFF. Full variable domain (outside the CDR3, taken from reference TRBV28 and TRBJ1-4): DVKVTQSSRYLVKRTGEKVFLECVQDMDHENMFWYRQDPGLGLRLIYFSYDVKMKEKGDIPEGYSVSREKKERFSLILESASTNQTSMYLCASGNRDTNEKLFFGSGTQLSVL.

The rearrangement joins TRBV11-2 to TRBJ1-2, with 12 bases identical to TRBD1. The CDR3 covers 15 residues. Unmatched junction bases numbered 8, after V lost 7 bases and J lost 5 bases. The V gene's germline CDR1 is SGHAT and CDR2 FQNNGV. CDR3 bases: TGTGCCAGCAACCGGGACAGGGGGCTAGGGTATGGCTACACCTTC. Translating it yields CASNRDRGLGYGYTF.

The chain employs TRBV6-2 or TRBV6-3 and TRBJ2-7; 13 bases map to TRBD2. V gave up 6 bases and J gave up 5 bases; unmatched junction bases: 7. The CDR3 is made up of 15 amino acids. Germline loops: CDR1 MNHEY, CDR2 SVGEGT. For the CDR3, the DNA is TGTGCCAGCAGCCTACCTGGACTAGCGGGGGACGAGCAGTACTTC. It translates to CASSLPGLAGDEQYF.

CDR3 in amino acids: CASSSPGTGTYNEQFF. The CDR3 DNA reads as TGTGCCAGCAGTTCCCCAGGGACAGGGACTTACAATGAGCAGTTCTTC. This sequence joins TRBV6-2 or TRBV6-3 and TRBJ2-1; 9 positions agree with TRBD1. The CDR3 loop spans 16 amino acids. Germline V CDR1 and CDR2: MNHEY, SVGEGT. Losses at the gene ends were 4 bases for V and 4 bases for J; bases not matched to a gene: 8.

This chain connects TRBV3-1 (or the pseudogene TRBV3-2) to TRBJ1-3, with 8 bases identical to TRBD1. There are 13 residues in the CDR3. V was pared by 8 bases and J by 4 bases, with 4 bases of the junction left unmatched. Per germline, CDR1 LGHDT and CDR2 YNNKEL (reference sequence). CDR3 in DNA: TGTGCCAGCCGGACAGGGACCGGAAACACCATATATTTT. This codes for CASRTGTGNTIYF.

The genes are TRBV7-2 and TRBJ2-5; unclear D gene. Germline V gives CDR1 SGHTA, CDR2 FQGNSA. This CDR3 spans 11 amino acids. Trimming stripped 5 bases from V and 5 bases from J, with 6 bases between. In nucleotides, the CDR3 is TGTGCCAGCAGCCCGCGGGAGACCCAGTACTTC. It codes for CASSPRETQYF.

The sample holds a few counts of this clone. The sample holds other DNA sequences that translate to the same CDR3. This chain joins TRBV24-1 and TRBJ2-3; D remains unclear. In germline, CDR1 is KGHDR, CDR2 SFDVKD. Trimming removed 4 bases from V and 2 bases from J, with 6 bases in between. This CDR3 has 13 amino acids. Written as DNA, the CDR3 is TGTGCCACCAGTGACACAAACACAGATACGCAGTATTTT. It yields the protein CATSDTNTDTQYF.

This chain connects TRBV11-2 to TRBJ2-1; 11 nucleotides agree with TRBD2. CDR1 is SGHAT and CDR2 is FQNNGV in the germline V gene. This CDR3 region has 16 residues. With 5 bases clipped from V and 7 bases from J, the junction kept 10 bases outside the gene matches. The CDR3 region is CASSPRLAGSGNEQFF. DNA for the CDR3: TGTGCCAGCAGCCCCCGACTAGCGGGGAGTGGAAATGAGCAGTTCTTC.

The chain joins TRBV5-4 to TRBJ2-2; D remains unclear. The CDR3 has 14 amino acids. V was pared by 5 bases and J by 4 bases, with 12 bases between. Germline-derived CDR1 and CDR2 are SGHNT and YYREEE (reference sequence). Written as DNA, the CDR3 is TGTGCCAGCAGTCCGACAACGACCACCGGGGAGCTGTTTTTT. This translates into CASSPTTTTGELFF.

This clone turned up a few times. The V and J genes are TRBV18 and TRBJ2-7; D possibly corresponds to TRBD2 (5 bases). Looked up from germline, CDR1 is KGHSH and CDR2 is LQKENI. This CDR3 comprises 13 residues. Trimming stripped 0 bases from V and 3 bases from J, with 6 bases between. CDR3 coding DNA: TGTGCCAGCTCACCACCGGACTTCTACGAGCAGTACTTC. Translating gives CASSPPDFYEQYF.

This clone has just a few counts. The chain links TRBV2 to TRBJ2-1, with D unclear. V gave up 1 base and J gave up 1 base, with 8 bases separating them. The CDR3 extends over 15 amino acids. Germline V lookup: CDR1 SNHLY, CDR2 FYNNEI. The CDR3 DNA is TGTGCCAGCAGTGAAGTGGCGGTATCCTACAATGAGCAGTTCTTC. Its translation is CASSEVAVSYNEQFF.

V is TRBV4-2 and J is TRBJ1-2; 7 bases align to TRBD1. The CDR3 sequence is 16 residues long. The V gene end was trimmed by 4 bases and the J gene end by 0 bases; junction bases not matched to a gene: 8. Germline CDR1 and CDR2: LGHNA and YNFKEQ. The CDR3 sequence is CASSREGAGANYGYTF. The DNA of the CDR3 is TGTGCCAGCAGCCGAGAGGGGGCCGGGGCTAACTATGGCTACACCTTC.

The sample holds a few counts of this clone. The rearrangement uses TRBV6-2 or TRBV6-3 and TRBJ2-3; D unresolved. This CDR3 has 14 residues. V lost 0 bases and J 1 base, leaving 5 bases between the germline ends. The germline V gene has CDR1 MNHEY and CDR2 SVGEGT. CDR3 sequence (DNA): TGTGCCAGCAGTTACTCTAGCCGCACAGATACGCAGTATTTT. This sequence encodes CASSYSSRTDTQYF.

The chain uses TRBV7-9 and TRBJ2-7, with a possible D match to TRBD1 (7 bases). Trimming shortened V by 4 bases and J by 2 bases, and 18 bases separated the two germline ends. In germline, CDR1 is SEHNR, CDR2 FQNEAQ (reference sequence). The CDR3 has 16 amino acids. For the CDR3, the DNA is TGTGCCAGCAGCTGGCCCTCGCGGGACAGCACCTACGAGCAGTACTTC. It is translated as CASSWPSRDSTYEQYF.

V is TRBV7-2 and J is TRBJ2-1; TRBD2 matches at 9 bases. The CDR3 sequence is 16 residues long. CDR1 is SGHTA, CDR2 FQGNSA, per germline. The trim removed 2 bases at V and 4 bases at J, leaving 6 bases unmatched. Written as DNA, the CDR3 is TGTGCCAGCAGCTTACAGGTGACTAGCGGATACAATGAGCAGTTCTTC. Amino acids: CASSLQVTSGYNEQFF.

The chain joins TRBV11-2 to TRBJ1-3; the match to TRBD1 covers 8 bases. Germline loops: CDR1 SGHAT, CDR2 FQNNGV. V dropped 6 bases and J dropped 4; count of bases not matched to a gene: 5. The CDR3 consists of 14 residues. The CDR3 reads CASSRTGSGNTIYF. In DNA form, the CDR3 reads TGTGCCAGCAGTAGGACAGGGTCCGGAAACACCATATATTTT. Full variable domain (missing parts from reference TRBV11-2 and TRBJ1-3): EAGVAQSPRYKIIEKRQSVAFWCNPISGHATLYWYQQILGQGPKLLIQFQNNGVVDDSQLPKDRFSAERLKGVDSTLKIQPAKLEDSAVYLCASSRTGSGNTIYFGEGSWLTVV.

This clone was seen only once. The chain recombines TRBV19 with TRBJ2-3; weak D call: TRBD2 (5 bases). Germline V gene data show CDR1 as LNHDA and CDR2 as SQIVND (reference sequence). Trimming left V 8 bases short and J 6 bases short, with 9 bases between. This CDR3 is 11 amino acids long. The CDR3 reads CASRSGDTQYF. The CDR3 DNA sequence: TGTGCCAGTCGCTCGGGGGATACGCAGTATTTT.

The V gene is TRBV7-2, the J gene TRBJ2-3, with 13 bases fitting TRBD2. The CDR3 spans 17 residues. Germline CDR1 is SGHTA and CDR2 is FQGNSA. V lost 0 bases and J lost 4; bases outside the gene matches: 4. In nucleotides, the CDR3 is TGTGCCAGCAGCTTAGCACGACTAGCGGGAGGACCAGATACGCAGTATTTT. It is translated as CASSLARLAGGPDTQYF. The full variable domain, rest sourced from reference TRBV7-2 and TRBJ2-3, is GAGVSQSPSNKVTEKGKDVELRCDPISGHTALYWYRQSLGQGLEFLIYFQGNSAPDKSGLPSDRFSAERTGGSVSTLTIQRTQQEDSAVYLCASSLARLAGGPDTQYFGPGTRLTVL.

The sample holds one count of this clone. As DNA, the CDR3 is TGTGCCAGCAGCAACGGGACTAGCTCCTACAATGAGCAGTTCTTC. Translated: CASSNGTSSYNEQFF. This chain links TRBV9 with TRBJ2-1, with TRBD2 identical over 8 bases. The CDR3 loop spans 15 amino acids. The germline V gene encodes CDR1 SGDLS and CDR2 YYNGEE. With 4 bases clipped from V and 0 bases from J, the junction kept 3 bases outside the gene matches.

This clone was picked up a small number of times. The chain combines TRBV4-1 with TRBJ1-2; 8 bases fit TRBD1. V trimming: 1 base; J trimming: 4 bases; junction bases outside the gene matches: 5. CDR1 MGHRA and CDR2 YSYEKL come from the germline V gene. This CDR3 is built from 15 residues. CDR3 bases: TGCGCCAGCAGCCAAGCGGACAGGGATGGCTATGGCTACACCTTC. Amino acid sequence: CASSQADRDGYGYTF.

The chain is built from TRBV6-2 or TRBV6-3 and TRBJ2-1; 12 positions match TRBD2. The CDR3 is made up of 17 amino acids. Germline CDR1 and CDR2: MNHEY and SVGEGT. V was clipped by 0 bases and J by 5 bases; unmatched bases: 5. The CDR3 loop is CASSYSLAGGLHNEQFF. The CDR3 DNA reads as TGTGCCAGCAGTTACTCCCTAGCGGGAGGGCTTCACAATGAGCAGTTCTTC.

This clone was observed a handful of times. The J gene is TRBJ1-3, the V gene TRBV6-2 or TRBV6-3; TRBD1 is a possible D gene (6 bases). V lost 6 bases and J 5 bases, leaving 17 bases between the germline ends. The CDR3 spans 15 residues. Germline V gene lookup returns CDR1 MNHEY and CDR2 SVGEGT. The CDR3 protein is CASSPIDRLRNTIYF. The CDR3 bases are TGTGCCAGCAGCCCAATCGACAGGCTTCGAAACACCATATATTTT.

In regard to this clone: The sample contains more than one DNA sequence encoding this CDR3. The chain recombines TRBV7-2 with TRBJ2-7; the D gene is possibly TRBD2 (6 bases). The CDR3 spans 14 residues. V lost 3 bases and J 0 bases, leaving 9 bases between the germline ends. Germline V CDR1 and CDR2: SGHTA, FQGNSA. The chain's CDR3 is CASSFSGNSYEQYF. The CDR3 bases are TGTGCCAGCAGCTTTAGCGGTAACTCCTACGAGCAGTACTTC.